Shown below are 10 T cell receptor beta chains from a single sample sequenced in a study of control samples from healthy donors and cancer patients. Sequencing used immunoSEQ multiplex PCR; TCRdb keeps in-frame clones, though not all of them. The sample lists roughly 69,000 clones, 70% to 90% occurring once. Sequenced sample: PBMCs. These receptors originate from a woman aged 45-59 years with head and neck cancer.

The CDR3 is CASSEGGSEIYEQYF. In nucleotides, the CDR3 is TGTGCCAGCAGTGAAGGCGGCAGCGAGATCTACGAGCAGTACTTC. This rearrangement joins TRBV2 to TRBJ2-7; D is unclear. CDR1 SNHLY and CDR2 FYNNEI come from the germline V gene. This CDR3 is 15 amino acids long. V was shortened by 1 base and J by 3 bases, with 13 bases between the two germline ends. The full variable domain, with the rest looked up from reference TRBV2 and TRBJ2-7, is EPEVTQTPSHQVTQMGQEVILRCVPISNHLYFYWYRQILGQKVEFLVSFYNNEISEKSEIFDDQFSVERPDGSNFTLKIRSTKLEDSAMYFCASSEGGSEIYEQYFGPGTRLTVT.

The chain links TRBV13 to TRBJ1-1; maybe TRBD1 (5 bases). Trimming removed 2 bases from V and 1 base from J, with 14 bases in between. Germline V CDR1 and CDR2: PRHDT, FYEKMQ (reference sequence). The CDR3 is 16 residues long. The CDR3 spells CASSLRTQEGNTEAFF. The CDR3 region has the DNA TGTGCCAGCAGCTTAAGGACACAGGAGGGGAACACTGAAGCTTTCTTT.

V gene TRBV2 combines with J gene TRBJ1-2; tentatively, D is TRBD1 (5 bases). Trimming took off 4 bases at V and 8 bases at J, with 14 bases between the two ends. Per the germline V gene, CDR1 is SNHLY and CDR2 is FYNNEI. This CDR3 region has 13 residues. The CDR3 loop reads CASSGGTGGGYTF. CDR3 coding DNA: TGTGCCAGCAGTGGGGGGACCGGGGGAGGCTACACCTTC.

V and J are TRBV28 and TRBJ1-2; 9 bases map to TRBD1. V lost 6 bases and J lost 8; bases outside the gene matches: 7. Germline-derived CDR1 and CDR2 are MDHEN and SYDVKM. This CDR3 has 13 residues. The CDR3 DNA is TGTGCCAGCAGGGAACAGGGGGCGGACGGCTACACCTTC. It translates to CASREQGADGYTF.

The chain is built from TRBV19 and TRBJ2-3, with D perhaps matching TRBD1 or TRBD2 (5 bases each). V dropped 4 bases and J dropped 4 bases, with 12 bases sitting between them. The V gene's germline CDR1 is LNHDA and CDR2 SQIVND (reference sequence). The CDR3 length is 14 residues. This CDR3 is CASSTRDQADTQYF. CDR3 in DNA: TGTGCCAGTAGTACTCGGGACCAGGCAGATACGCAGTATTTT.

V and J are TRBV7-9 and TRBJ2-7, with 8 bases lining up with TRBD1. V was pared by 5 bases and J by 0 bases, with 6 bases of the junction left unmatched. CDR3 length: 15 residues. Germline V lookup: CDR1 SEHNR, CDR2 FQNEAQ (reference sequence). The CDR3: CASSLGTGLSYEQYF. DNA of the CDR3: TGTGCCAGCAGCCTGGGGACAGGCCTCTCCTACGAGCAGTACTTC.

The rearrangement uses TRBV9 and TRBJ1-5; D gene ambiguous. Per the germline V gene, CDR1 is SGDLS and CDR2 is YYNGEE. With 5 bases removed from V and 6 bases from J, the gap between germline ends came to 12 bases. This CDR3 has 13 amino acids. The CDR3 DNA is TGTGCCAGCAGTCCTAGTCCGGGTCAGCCCCAGCATTTT. It yields the protein CASSPSPGQPQHF.

This chain joins TRBV6-6 and TRBJ1-1; possibly TRBD1 for D (5 bases). The germline V gene has CDR1 MNHNY and CDR2 SVGAGI (reference sequence). Trimming cost V 2 bases and J 5 bases, with 12 bases left between them. This CDR3 spans 14 amino acids. CDR3 DNA: TGTGCCAGCAGTTACGGCCAGGGTGATACTGAAGCTTTCTTT. Its translation: CASSYGQGDTEAFF.

This chain connects TRBV2 to TRBJ2-5, with 8 bases aligning to TRBD2. Germline V lookup: CDR1 SNHLY, CDR2 FYNNEI. Trimming cost V 11 bases and J 1 base; bases outside gene matches: 9. The length of the CDR3 is 14 residues. This chain's CDR3 is CAGRRGALQETQYF. The CDR3 nucleotides are TGTGCCGGGCGGCGGGGGGCCCTCCAAGAGACCCAGTACTTC.

This chain connects TRBV5-1 to TRBJ2-2; 8 positions agree with TRBD2. The CDR3 is made up of 16 amino acids. Looked up from germline, CDR1 is SGHRS and CDR2 is YFSETQ. Losses at the gene ends were 2 bases for V and 2 bases for J; bases not matched to a gene: 5. The CDR3 protein is CASSLGLAGNTGELFF. The CDR3 DNA sequence: TGCGCCAGCAGCTTAGGGCTAGCGGGCAACACCGGGGAGCTGTTTTTT.